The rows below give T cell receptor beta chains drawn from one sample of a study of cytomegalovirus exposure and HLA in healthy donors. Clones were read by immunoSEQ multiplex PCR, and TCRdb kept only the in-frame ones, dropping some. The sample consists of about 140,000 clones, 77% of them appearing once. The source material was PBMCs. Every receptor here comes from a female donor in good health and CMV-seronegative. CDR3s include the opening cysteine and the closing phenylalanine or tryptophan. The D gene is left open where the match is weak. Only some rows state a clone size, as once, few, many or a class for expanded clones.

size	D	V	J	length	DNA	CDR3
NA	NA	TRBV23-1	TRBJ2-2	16	TGCGCCAGCAGTCAAGGCAGGGTATCGGTCACCGGGGAGCTGTTTTTT	CASSQGRVSVTGELFF
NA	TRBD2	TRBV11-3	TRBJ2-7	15	TGTGCCAGCAGCCGACTAGCGGATTCCTCCTACGAGCAGTACTTC	CASSRLADSSYEQYF
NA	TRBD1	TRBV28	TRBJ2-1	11	TGTGCCTGGACAGGGGGTAATGAGCAGTTCTTC	CAWTGGNEQFF
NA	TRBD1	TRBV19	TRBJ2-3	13	TGTGCCAGTAGCGGCACAGGGGTAGATACGCAGTATTTT	CASSGTGVDTQYF
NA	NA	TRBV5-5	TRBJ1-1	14	TGTGCCAGCACCGGGGAGGGATTGAGAACTGAAGCTTTCTTT	CASTGEGLRTEAFF
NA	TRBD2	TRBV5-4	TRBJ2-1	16	TGTGCCAGCAGCTTGGCTATAAGCGGGGCCTACAATGAGCAGTTCTTC	CASSLAISGAYNEQFF
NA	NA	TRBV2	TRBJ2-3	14	TGTGCCAGCTGCGGTCGGTTATACACAGATACGCAGTATTTT	CASCGRLYTDTQYF
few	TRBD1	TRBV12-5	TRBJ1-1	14	TGTGCTAGTGGCTCAGGGGGCGTTCGGACTGAAGCTTTCTTT	CASGSGGVRTEAFF
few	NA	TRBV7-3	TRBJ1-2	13	TGTGCCAGCAGCTCTTCGGGACTTTATGGCTACACCTTC	CASSSSGLYGYTF
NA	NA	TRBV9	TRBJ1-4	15	TGTGCCAGCAGCGTAGGGGCATCAACTAATGAAAAACTGTTTTTT	CASSVGASTNEKLFF
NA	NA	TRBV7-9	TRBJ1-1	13	TGTGCCAGCAGCCCCAAAGATCAGGGTGAAGCTTTCTTT	CASSPKDQGEAFF
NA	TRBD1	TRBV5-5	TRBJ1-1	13	TGTGCCAGCAGCTTGGTGGGACAGGATGAAGCTTTCTTT	CASSLVGQDEAFF
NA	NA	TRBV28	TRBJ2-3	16	TGTGCCAGCTATTGGGCCGGACTCTGGAGCACAGATACGCAGTATTTT	CASYWAGLWSTDTQYF
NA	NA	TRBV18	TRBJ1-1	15	TGTGCCAGCTCACCACGATCAGGGATGAACACTGAAGCTTTCTTT	CASSPRSGMNTEAFF
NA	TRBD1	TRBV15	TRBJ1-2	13	TGTGCCACCAGCAGAACAATGACAGGGGATAACACCTTC	CATSRTMTGDNTF
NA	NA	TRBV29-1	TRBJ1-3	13	TGCAGCAACCGACGGAGCCCTGGAAACACCATATATTTT	CSNRRSPGNTIYF
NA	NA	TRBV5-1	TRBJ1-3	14	TGCGCCAGCAGCGCGGTGTTCTCTGGAAACACCATATATTTT	CASSAVFSGNTIYF
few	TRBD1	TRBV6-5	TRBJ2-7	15	TGTGCCAGCAGTTACTCGATAGACAGGGTGTACGAGCAGTACTTC	CASSYSIDRVYEQYF
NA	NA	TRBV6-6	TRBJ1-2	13	TGTGCCAGCAGTTATGGGAGAAACTATGGCTACACCTTC	CASSYGRNYGYTF
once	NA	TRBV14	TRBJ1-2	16	TGTGCCAGCAGCCAGGGGGGACTCGCCACTGTCTATGGCTACACCTTC	CASSQGGLATVYGYTF
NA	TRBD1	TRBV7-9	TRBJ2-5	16	TGTGCCAGCAGCTTACCGGACAGGGGTTATGGAGAGACCCAGTACTTC	CASSLPDRGYGETQYF
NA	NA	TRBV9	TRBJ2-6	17	TGTGCCAGCAGCTCGACACTCATCCCGTCTGGGGCCAACGTCCTGACTTTC	CASSSTLIPSGANVLTF
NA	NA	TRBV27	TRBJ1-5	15	TGTGCCAGCAGAGGTTTAGGGGGTGGCGGTCAGCCCCAGCATTTT	CASRGLGGGGQPQHF
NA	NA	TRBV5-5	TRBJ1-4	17	TGTGCCAGCAGCGTAACATGGGGGAGGGCAACTAATGAAAAACTGTTTTTT	CASSVTWGRATNEKLFF
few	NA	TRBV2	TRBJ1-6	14	TGTGCCAGCAGTGACTGGGGCAGTAATTCACCCCTCCACTTT	CASSDWGSNSPLHF
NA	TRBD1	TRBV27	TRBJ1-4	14	TGTGCCAGCAGGTCGGGACAGACCAATGAAAAACTGTTTTTT	CASRSGQTNEKLFF